Below are 30 T cell receptor beta chains sequenced from a single sample in a study of T cell responses to AZD1222 COVID-19 vaccine. The repertoire was sequenced with immunoSEQ multiplex PCR; TCRdb's copy has only in-frame clones and lacks some. The sample gives around 97,000 clones, about nine tenths of which show up once; under 5.5% is in the top ten. The source material was peripheral blood, sampled on day 0 of AZD1222 vaccination. These TCRs come from an adult in good health.

The gene calls are TRBV28 and TRBJ2-5; 7 nucleotides align to TRBD1. The CDR3 covers 15 residues. The germline V gene has CDR1 MDHEN and CDR2 SYDVKM. V dropped 6 bases and J dropped 1; count of bases not matched to a gene: 8. CDR3 nucleotides: TGTGCCAGCAGCAACCGGGACAGCCCCCAAGAGACCCAGTACTTC. Translation gives CASSNRDSPQETQYF.

The chain combines TRBV4-1 with TRBJ1-4; TRBD1 aligns across 7 bases. V shed 4 bases and J 8 bases; nucleotides not matched to a gene: 10. Germline lookup yields CDR1 MGHRA and CDR2 YSYEKL. There are 15 residues in the CDR3. In nucleotides, the CDR3 is TGCGCCAGCAGCCTAGGACAGGCCGTGGGGGAAAAACTGTTTTTT. As protein: CASSLGQAVGEKLFF.

In this sample, this clone turned up a few times. The chain has TRBV6-2 or TRBV6-3 and TRBJ2-7; D is uncertain. V lost 2 bases to trimming and J lost 6 bases, with 8 bases between them. The germline V gene has CDR1 MNHEY and CDR2 SVGEGT. CDR3 length: 12 amino acids. As DNA, the CDR3 is TGTGCCAGCAGTTACGTTTGGGGCGAGCAGTACTTC. Amino acids: CASSYVWGEQYF.

With respect to this clone: Other DNA variants within this sample encode the same CDR3. This chain links TRBV5-1 with TRBJ2-7; 8 bases line up with TRBD1. Trimming removed 0 bases from V and 4 bases from J; junction bases left unmatched: 3. Germline values: CDR1 SGHRS, CDR2 YFSETQ. The CDR3 contains 14 residues. CDR3 sequence: CASSLGQGSYEQYF. The CDR3 DNA sequence: TGCGCCAGCAGCTTGGGACAGGGGTCTTACGAGCAGTACTTC.

A single count supports this clone. The chain uses TRBV2 and TRBJ1-5; TRBD1 aligns across 11 bases. The length of the CDR3 is 17 residues. The germline V gene encodes CDR1 SNHLY and CDR2 FYNNEI. J was trimmed by 5 bases and V by 7 bases; bases with no gene match: 13. The DNA for the CDR3 is TGTGCCAGCACCCGCGGACAGGGGGCAAGGCGTGATCAGCCCCAGCATTTT. It encodes CASTRGQGARRDQPQHF.

The V gene is TRBV18, the J gene TRBJ2-7; D call uncertain. In germline, CDR1 is KGHSH, CDR2 LQKENI. This CDR3 contains 14 residues. The ends were cut back, 4 bases at V and 2 bases at J, with 12 bases in the middle. The CDR3 DNA sequence: TGTGCCAGCTCACGGCAGGCCGTTACCTACGAGCAGTACTTC. The encoded protein is CASSRQAVTYEQYF.

The chain is built from TRBV2 and TRBJ1-2; D gene uncertain. Germline V CDR1 and CDR2: SNHLY, FYNNEI. CDR3 length: 14 residues. V was pared by 0 bases and J by 4 bases, with 9 bases between. The CDR3 protein is CASSEAGRSYGYTF. The CDR3 nucleotides are TGTGCCAGCAGTGAAGCCGGACGGTCCTATGGCTACACCTTC.

The chain carries TRBV27 and TRBJ1-1, with D tentatively TRBD1 (5 bases). CDR3 length: 15 amino acids. Looked up from germline, CDR1 is MNHEY and CDR2 is SMNVEV (reference sequence). The V end lost 7 bases, the J end lost 4 bases, and 19 bases lay between the germline ends. CDR3 DNA sequence: TGTGCCAGCACCCCGCTTGGGGGGAGCGGCACTGAAGCTTTCTTT. Translating gives CASTPLGGSGTEAFF.

The gene calls are TRBV6-2 or TRBV6-3 and TRBJ2-7; the D gene is possibly TRBD2 (5 bases). Trimming shortened V by 5 bases and J by 6 bases, and 11 bases separated the two germline ends. The germline V gene has CDR1 MNHEY and CDR2 SVGEGT. The CDR3 is made up of 12 amino acids. CDR3 bases: TGTGCCAGCAGTCGCGTCCGGGGCGAGCAGTACTTC. This sequence encodes CASSRVRGEQYF.

The chain combines TRBV18 with TRBJ1-2, with D possibly matching TRBD1 (6 bases). The CDR3 extends over 14 amino acids. Germline CDR1 and CDR2: KGHSH and LQKENI. The germline V and J ends were trimmed by 8 bases and 3 bases, with 16 bases remaining between them. The CDR3 DNA sequence: TGTGCCAGCCGGGGGCCTGTGGGTGACTATGGCTACACCTTC. Translating gives CASRGPVGDYGYTF.

The count of this clone is one. This chain uses TRBV11-2 with TRBJ1-6; D unresolved. V lost 1 base and J 6 bases, leaving 10 bases between the germline ends. Looked up from germline, CDR1 is SGHAT and CDR2 is FQNNGV. The CDR3 is 15 residues long. The CDR3 spells CASSLVARGNSPLHF. The CDR3 region has the DNA TGTGCCAGCAGCTTAGTCGCTCGGGGTAATTCACCCCTCCACTTT.

The chain recombines TRBV12-3 or TRBV12-4 with TRBJ1-1; D is unclear. This CDR3 region has 12 residues. Deletions cut 10 bases from V and 4 bases from J, with 13 bases between. CDR3 sequence reads: CATAIKVTEAFF. CDR3 bases: TGTGCCACCGCGATAAAGGTCACTGAAGCTTTCTTT.

The count of this clone is one. This sequence joins TRBV2 and TRBJ2-1; 7 nucleotides match TRBD1. V dropped 6 bases and J dropped 2; count of bases not matched to a gene: 10. Germline CDR1 and CDR2: SNHLY and FYNNEI. The CDR3 has 16 residues. The CDR3 nucleotides are TGTGCCAGCAGCCTCCTAACGGGACAGCCCTACAATGAGCAGTTCTTC. This encodes CASSLLTGQPYNEQFF.

The chain is built from TRBV19 and TRBJ2-1; a possible D gene is TRBD2 (6 bases). V lost 3 bases and J lost 4, with 7 bases in between. CDR1 and CDR2 from the germline V gene are LNHDA and SQIVND (reference sequence). This CDR3 has 13 residues. In DNA, the CDR3 is TGTGCCAGTAGTATGCGGGAATACAATGAGCAGTTCTTC. Translation: CASSMREYNEQFF.

This clone was seen more than once but under ten times. The chain combines TRBV7-3 with TRBJ2-1; 10 bases fit TRBD2. The CDR3 totals 14 residues. Per the germline V gene, CDR1 is SGHTA and CDR2 is FQGTGA. V trimming: 5 bases; J trimming: 8 bases; junction bases outside the gene matches: 6. DNA for the CDR3: TGTGCCAGCAGCAAGGGACTAGCGACGGATGAGCAGTTCTTC. Its protein is CASSKGLATDEQFF.

This clone was seen only once. The chain employs TRBV7-6 and TRBJ1-5; TRBD1 aligns across 8 bases. The CDR3 covers 14 residues. Looked up from germline, CDR1 is SGHVS and CDR2 is FNYEAQ. J lost 6 bases, V lost 5 bases, and 6 bases had no gene match. CDR3 sequence reads: CASSPRTGFQPQHF. For the CDR3, the DNA is TGTGCCAGCAGCCCCCGGACAGGGTTTCAGCCCCAGCATTTT.

The chain combines TRBV6-5 with TRBJ1-5; TRBD1 agrees at 7 bases. CDR3 length: 15 residues. V trimming: 0 bases; J trimming: 5 bases; junction bases outside the gene matches: 4. The germline V gene encodes CDR1 MNHEY and CDR2 SVGAGI. Written as DNA, the CDR3 is TGTGCCAGCAGTTACTCGACAGGACAGGATCAGCCCCAGCATTTT. Translation gives CASSYSTGQDQPQHF.

The chain employs TRBV28 and TRBJ2-2; unclear D gene. Per the germline V gene, CDR1 is MDHEN and CDR2 is SYDVKM. The CDR3 contains 18 residues. Trimming stripped 6 bases from V and 6 bases from J, with 26 bases between. The CDR3 protein is CASSFPTATVGPPGELFF. The CDR3 nucleotides read TGTGCCAGCAGCTTCCCTACAGCGACCGTGGGCCCACCCGGGGAGCTGTTTTTT. The whole variable domain, remainder taken from reference TRBV28 and TRBJ2-2, is DVKVTQSSRYLVKRTGEKVFLECVQDMDHENMFWYRQDPGLGLRLIYFSYDVKMKEKGDIPEGYSVSREKKERFSLILESASTNQTSMYLCASSFPTATVGPPGELFFGEGSRLTVL.

The V and J genes are TRBV7-2 and TRBJ2-3; maybe TRBD2 (6 bases). The CDR3 has 14 amino acids. Deletions cut 1 base from V and 6 bases from J, with 11 bases between. The germline V gene has CDR1 SGHTA and CDR2 FQGNSA. The CDR3 DNA is TGTGCCAGCAGCTTAGTTAGGGACTTGGATACGCAGTATTTT. Protein: CASSLVRDLDTQYF.

The chain couples TRBV7-8 to TRBJ1-3, with unresolved D. The germline CDR1 and CDR2 sequences are SGHVS and FQNEAQ. The CDR3 spans 14 residues. V lost 5 bases and J 4 bases, leaving 12 bases between the germline ends. CDR3 coding DNA: TGTGCCAGCAGCCTGTTGGGATCCGGAAACACCATATATTTT. It translates to CASSLLGSGNTIYF.

The rearrangement uses TRBV19 and TRBJ1-1, with no clear D. Germline V gives CDR1 LNHDA, CDR2 SQIVND (reference sequence). The V end lost 7 bases, the J end lost 0 bases, and 9 bases lay between the germline ends. This CDR3 is 13 amino acids long. In DNA form, the CDR3 reads TGTGCCAGTAATCCGGGGATGAACACTGAAGCTTTCTTT. Its translation is CASNPGMNTEAFF. Supplemented by reference TRBV19 and TRBJ1-1, the full variable domain reads DGGITQSPKYLFRKEGQNVTLSCEQNLNHDAMYWYRQDPGQGLRLIYYSQIVNDFQKGDIAEGYSVSREKKESFPLTVTSAQKNPTAFYLCASNPGMNTEAFFGQGTRLTVV.

The chain recombines TRBV28 with TRBJ1-5; D is ambiguous. The CDR3 covers 15 residues. Trimming removed 2 bases at V and 5 bases at J, with 13 bases between. Germline loops: CDR1 MDHEN, CDR2 SYDVKM. The CDR3 spells CASSLPGPRDQPQHF. The DNA of the CDR3 is TGTGCCAGCAGTTTACCCGGACCGCGCGATCAGCCCCAGCATTTT.

CDR3 nucleotide sequence: TGTGCCAGCAGCCAAGGGGGCATTGGGGCAGGGCCGGCCCATCAGCAGTACTTC. Translating gives CASSQGGIGAGPAHQQYF. V gene TRBV3-1 (or the pseudogene TRBV3-2) combines with J gene TRBJ2-7; TRBD1 is a possible D gene (5 bases). The CDR3 spans 18 residues. The germline V gene encodes CDR1 LGHDT and CDR2 YNNKEL (reference sequence). Trimming cost V 1 base and J 8 bases, with 27 bases left between them.

The rearrangement links TRBV7-9 to TRBJ1-4; tentatively, D is TRBD1 (6 bases). The germline gives CDR1 SEHNR, CDR2 FQNEAQ (reference sequence). Trimming shortened V by 1 base and J by 6 bases, and 9 bases separated the two germline ends. This CDR3 has 14 amino acids. In DNA, the CDR3 is TGTGCCAGCAGCTTAGGGGGGGCGTATGAAAAACTGTTTTTT. Protein: CASSLGGAYEKLFF.

This clone came up once. The chain couples TRBV7-6 to TRBJ2-7; possible D gene TRBD2, 6 bases. Germline CDR1 and CDR2: SGHVS and FNYEAQ. This CDR3 contains 12 residues. Trimming cost V 3 bases and J 5 bases, with 8 bases left between them. The CDR3: CASSLWGDEQYF. The CDR3, as DNA: TGTGCCAGCAGCTTGTGGGGGGACGAGCAGTACTTC.

J is TRBJ2-5 and V is TRBV7-2, with TRBD2 matching over 9 bases. Looked up from germline, CDR1 is SGHTA and CDR2 is FQGNSA. The CDR3 consists of 14 residues. J gave up 5 bases and V 5 bases, and 6 bases lay outside the gene matches. The CDR3 is CASSPSGGRETQYF. CDR3 nucleotide sequence: TGTGCCAGCAGCCCAAGCGGGGGGCGGGAGACCCAGTACTTC.

This chain uses TRBV10-3 with TRBJ2-7; D might be TRBD1 or TRBD2, each matching 5 bases. Trimming shortened V by 2 bases and J by 4 bases, and 6 bases separated the two germline ends. Germline V gene sequence: CDR1 ENHRY, CDR2 SYGVKD. The CDR3 has 12 residues. In DNA form, the CDR3 reads TGTGCCATCAGTGAGGGGGGATACGAGCAGTACTTC. Translating it yields CAISEGGYEQYF.

The rearrangement joins TRBV18 to TRBJ1-6; a possible D gene is TRBD1 (5 bases). This CDR3 comprises 13 residues. Looked up from germline, CDR1 is KGHSH and CDR2 is LQKENI. V was shortened by 3 bases and J by 10 bases, with 10 bases between the two germline ends. CDR3 region: CASSPQGNSPLHF. In DNA, the CDR3 is TGTGCCAGCTCACCCCAGGGTAACTCACCCCTCCACTTT.

This chain uses TRBV5-1 with TRBJ2-2, with D unresolved. Trimming cost V 0 bases and J 1 base, with 13 bases left between them. The CDR3 sequence is 17 residues long. Germline V gene sequence: CDR1 SGHRS, CDR2 YFSETQ. CDR3: CASSLAVNPQNTGELFF. The CDR3 nucleotides read TGCGCCAGCAGCTTGGCCGTGAACCCTCAGAACACCGGGGAGCTGTTTTTT.

The chain is built from TRBV6-8 and TRBJ1-6; D is perhaps TRBD1 (6 bases). The CDR3 covers 18 residues. The ends were cut back, 0 bases at V and 6 bases at J, with 18 bases in the middle. Germline CDR1 reads MNHGY; CDR2 reads SAAAGT. In DNA form, the CDR3 reads TGTGCCAGCAGTTACTCGTATCCCAGGGGACGGGCTAATTCACCCCTCCACTTT. It translates to CASSYSYPRGRANSPLHF.